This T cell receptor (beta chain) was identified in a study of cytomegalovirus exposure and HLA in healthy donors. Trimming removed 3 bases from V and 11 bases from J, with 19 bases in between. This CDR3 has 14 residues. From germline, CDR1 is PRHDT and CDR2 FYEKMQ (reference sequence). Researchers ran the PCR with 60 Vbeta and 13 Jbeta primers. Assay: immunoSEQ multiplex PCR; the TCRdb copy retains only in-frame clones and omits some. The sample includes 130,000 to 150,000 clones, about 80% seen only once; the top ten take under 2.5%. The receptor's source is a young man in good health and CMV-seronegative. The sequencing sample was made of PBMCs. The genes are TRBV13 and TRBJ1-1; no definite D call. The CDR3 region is CASSLSLGAVRAFF. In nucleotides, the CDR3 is TGTGCCAGCAGCTTGTCTCTGGGAGCTGTAAGGGCTTTCTTT.